This T cell receptor beta chain was recovered during a study of blood T cell repertoires in COVID-19. Across the whole study: Sample material is recorded as cDNA or gDNA derived from T cells, B-cell-depleted T cells, or PBMCs.

Only in-frame clones appear in the TCRdb table, and some are missing; sequencing was by immunoSEQ multiplex PCR. The sample has around 130,000 clones, approximately 88% seen once. The CDR3 is 16 amino acids. The germline V gene has CDR1 PRHDT and CDR2 FYEKMQ (reference sequence). V was cut by 5 bases and J by 0 bases, with 14 bases left in between. The chain carries TRBV13 and TRBJ1-3; D call uncertain. Material: peripheral blood. This TCR came from a man between 60 and 70 years old with acute or convalescent COVID-19. The CDR3 loop is CASSTYSYSSGNTIYF. CDR3 nucleotides: TGTGCCAGCAGCACATACAGTTACAGCTCTGGAAACACCATATATTTT.